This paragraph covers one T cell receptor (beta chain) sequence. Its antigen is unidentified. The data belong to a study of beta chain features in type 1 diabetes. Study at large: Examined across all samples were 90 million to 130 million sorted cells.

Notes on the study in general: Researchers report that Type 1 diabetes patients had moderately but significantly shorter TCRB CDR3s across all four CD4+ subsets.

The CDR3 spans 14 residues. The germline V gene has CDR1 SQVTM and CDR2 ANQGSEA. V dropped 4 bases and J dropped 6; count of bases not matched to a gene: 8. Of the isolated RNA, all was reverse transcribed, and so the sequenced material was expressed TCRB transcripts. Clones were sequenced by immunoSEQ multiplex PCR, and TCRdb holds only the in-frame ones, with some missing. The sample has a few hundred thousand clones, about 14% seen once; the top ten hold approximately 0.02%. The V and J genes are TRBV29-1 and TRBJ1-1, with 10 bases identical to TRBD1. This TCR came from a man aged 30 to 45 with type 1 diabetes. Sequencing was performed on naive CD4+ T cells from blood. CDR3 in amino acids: CSVAWTGGDPEAFF. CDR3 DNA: TGCAGCGTTGCTTGGACAGGGGGTGATCCTGAAGCTTTCTTT.